The table lists the clone carrying this T cell receptor (beta chain) with many counts. Its antigen is undetermined. Germline CDR1 is ENHRY and CDR2 is SYGVKD. This CDR3 has 14 amino acids. Trimming took 4 bases from V and 4 from J, leaving 11 bases between them. This entry belongs to a study of early T cells in non-severe SARS-CoV-2 infection. Whole-study results and caveats: CD4 and private specificities were missed by VDJdb matching, which favored anti-spike CD8 responses.

Researchers tagged individual cDNA molecules with unique molecular identifiers. TCRdb reanalysed the 5' RACE reads using MiXCR and keeps one entry per CDR3 protein. The sample holds approximately 35,000 distinct CDR3 sequences, about 3.9% seen once. This receptor was identified in an adult who was a healthcare worker with PCR-confirmed SARS-CoV-2 infection or an uninfected control (not recorded which). The chain recombines TRBV10-3 with TRBJ1-5; perhaps TRBD1 as D (6 bases). The source material was whole blood. The CDR3 reads CAISGGHENQPQHF. The DNA for the CDR3 is TGTGCCATCAGTGGGGGACACGAGAATCAGCCCCAGCATTTT.